The 32 T cell receptor beta chains below all came from one sample that was sequenced in a study of CD8+ T cells in alopecia areata. Treatment here: oral pan-JAK inhibitor, 5-10 mg twice daily. Following extraction, RNA underwent reverse transcription to cDNA, which served as the sequencing template. The method was immunoSEQ multiplex PCR; TCRdb's version includes in-frame clones alone and lacks a portion of them. Of about 210,000 clones detected, around 65% appear once; the ten largest clones hold more than 1%. Specimen: CD4+ T cells sorted from blood, collected at approximately week 42, from a patient treated with tofacitinib. The receptors were sampled from a human donor with alopecia areata.

The chain uses TRBV29-1 and TRBJ2-7, with a weak D call TRBD2 (6 bases). V was trimmed by 6 bases and J by 7 bases, leaving 13 bases between them. CDR3 size: 11 residues. In germline, CDR1 is SQVTM, CDR2 ANQGSEA. The CDR3 loop is CSVTGVGEQYF. The CDR3 coding sequence is TGCAGCGTGACGGGGGTTGGGGAGCAGTACTTC.

The rearrangement links TRBV30 to TRBJ2-1; TRBD1 agrees at 7 bases. Germline V gene data show CDR1 as GTSNPN and CDR2 as SVGIG (reference sequence). There are 15 residues in the CDR3. The trim removed 3 bases at V and 10 bases at J, leaving 15 bases unmatched. CDR3 amino acids: CAWRSVGGQHGEQFF. CDR3 nucleotides: TGTGCCTGGAGGTCTGTAGGGGGCCAGCACGGGGAGCAGTTCTTC. The full variable domain, with the rest looked up from reference TRBV30 and TRBJ2-1, is SQTIHQWPATLVQPVGSPLSLECTVEGTSNPNLYWYRQAAGRGLQLLFYSVGIGQISSEVPQNLSASRPQDRQFILSSKKLLLSDSGFYLCAWRSVGGQHGEQFFGPGTRLTVL.

Concerning this clone: Other nucleotide sequences from this sample produce the same CDR3. This chain joins TRBV18 and TRBJ1-2; a possible D gene is TRBD1 (6 bases). The CDR3 has 11 residues. CDR1 and CDR2 from the germline V gene are KGHSH and LQKENI. V lost 2 bases, J lost 8 bases, and 6 bases lay in between. CDR3 coding DNA: TGTGCCAGCTCACCAGGACAGGGCTACACCTTC. Its translation is CASSPGQGYTF.

The J gene is TRBJ1-6, the V gene TRBV13; D not certain. Between the trimmed V and J ends, which lost 0 bases and 9 bases, there was a span of 12 bases. The CDR3 contains 15 residues. Germline CDR1 and CDR2: PRHDT and FYEKMQ (reference sequence). The CDR3 nucleotides read TGTGCCAGCAGCTTAGGGGGAGGGAGAGTTTCACCCCTCCACTTT. It yields the protein CASSLGGGRVSPLHF.

Regarding this clone: One end of the junction varies from germline; a read error may be responsible. The chain links TRBV2 to TRBJ2-3; D perhaps matches TRBD2 (5 bases). The CDR3 sequence is 11 residues long. CDR1 SNHLY and CDR2 FYNNEI come from the germline V gene. The CDR3 spells CASSEERPRRF. As DNA, the CDR3 is TGTGCCAGCAGTGAGGAGCGGCCGCGTCGGTTT.

The table lists this clone with a few counts. This chain uses TRBV10-3 with TRBJ2-1, with 9 bases lining up with TRBD2. V dropped 2 bases and J dropped 10; count of bases not matched to a gene: 9. The CDR3 is 15 residues long. Looked up from germline, CDR1 is ENHRY and CDR2 is SYGVKD. CDR3 in amino acids: CAISEAGTSGSEQFF. CDR3 coding DNA: TGTGCCATCAGTGAGGCAGGAACTAGCGGGTCCGAGCAGTTCTTC.

The V gene is TRBV6-6, the J gene TRBJ1-5; D is ambiguous. There are 12 residues in the CDR3. CDR1 and CDR2 (germline): MNHNY, SVGAGI (reference sequence). V lost 0 bases, J lost 8 bases, and 5 bases lay in between. CDR3 in DNA: TGTGCCAGCAGTTACTCGAAGGAGCCCCAGCATTTT. Translation gives CASSYSKEPQHF.

The chain has TRBV4-1 and TRBJ1-5, with D unresolved. Trimming shortened V by 0 bases and J by 6 bases, and 9 bases separated the two germline ends. The CDR3 has 14 residues. Looked up from germline, CDR1 is MGHRA and CDR2 is YSYEKL. For the CDR3, the DNA is TGCGCCAGCAGCCAAGACTTCGTTCGTCAGCCCCAGCATTTT. Its protein product is CASSQDFVRQPQHF.

This chain uses TRBV29-1 with TRBJ1-1; D is undetermined. From germline, CDR1 is SQVTM and CDR2 ANQGSEA. The V and J ends lost 4 bases and 1 base respectively, with 10 bases between them. The CDR3 is 13 residues long. In DNA, the CDR3 is TGCAGCGTTGCGGCCAACCAGAACACTGAAGCTTTCTTT. The encoded protein is CSVAANQNTEAFF. The full variable domain, in which reference TRBV29-1 and TRBJ1-1 provide the parts outside the CDR3, is SAVISQKPSRDICQRGTSLTIQCQVDSQVTMMFWYRQQPGQSLTLIATANQGSEATYESGFVIDKFPISRPNLTFSTLTVSNMSPEDSSIYLCSVAANQNTEAFFGQGTRLTVV.

The chain carries TRBV2 and TRBJ1-2, with 9 bases aligning to TRBD1. This CDR3 region has 15 residues. V lost 2 bases, J lost 5 bases, and 6 bases stayed unmatched. Germline V lookup: CDR1 SNHLY, CDR2 FYNNEI. For the CDR3, the DNA is TGTGCCAGCAGTGAAATGGGACAGGGAGGGTATGGCTACACCTTC. The encoded protein is CASSEMGQGGYGYTF. Using reference TRBV2 and TRBJ1-2 for the parts outside the CDR3, the full variable domain is EPEVTQTPSHQVTQMGQEVILRCVPISNHLYFYWYRQILGQKVEFLVSFYNNEISEKSEIFDDQFSVERPDGSNFTLKIRSTKLEDSAMYFCASSEMGQGGYGYTFGSGTRLTVV.

V is TRBV29-1 and J is TRBJ1-1; perhaps TRBD1 as D (5 bases). V shed 5 bases and J shed 0 bases, with 13 bases lying between them. The V gene's germline CDR1 is SQVTM and CDR2 ANQGSEA. The CDR3 length is 14 residues. Here the CDR3 DNA reads TGCAGCGTTCACCGAGGGACCATGAACACTGAAGCTTTCTTT. Encoded protein: CSVHRGTMNTEAFF. The full variable domain, completed using reference TRBV29-1 and TRBJ1-1, is SAVISQKPSRDICQRGTSLTIQCQVDSQVTMMFWYRQQPGQSLTLIATANQGSEATYESGFVIDKFPISRPNLTFSTLTVSNMSPEDSSIYLCSVHRGTMNTEAFFGQGTRLTVV.

V gene TRBV6-6 combines with J gene TRBJ2-5; D possibly corresponds to TRBD2 (6 bases). Looked up from germline, CDR1 is MNHNY and CDR2 is SVGAGI (reference sequence). CDR3 length: 15 residues. Trimming took off 5 bases at V and 1 base at J, with 14 bases between the two ends. This CDR3 is CASSVLRGFQETQYF. CDR3 DNA: TGTGCCAGCAGTGTTCTACGGGGGTTCCAAGAGACCCAGTACTTC.

The chain has TRBV29-1 and TRBJ2-1, with 8 bases aligning to TRBD2. The germline V gene has CDR1 SQVTM and CDR2 ANQGSEA. The length of the CDR3 is 14 residues. V lost 7 bases and J lost 4; bases outside the gene matches: 9. The CDR3 protein is CSANPGGPYNEQFF. The CDR3 coding sequence is TGCAGCGCAAACCCGGGGGGGCCTTACAATGAGCAGTTCTTC.

The genes are TRBV2 and TRBJ2-6; D ambiguous. This CDR3 region has 17 residues. The germline gives CDR1 SNHLY, CDR2 FYNNEI. Trimming removed 5 bases from V and 4 bases from J, with 18 bases in between. The CDR3 bases are TGTGCCAGCAGTAAGGAGACCGCACTAACCGGGGCCAACGTCCTGACTTTC. Its protein is CASSKETALTGANVLTF.

This chain joins TRBV11-1 and TRBJ2-3, with 12 bases lining up with TRBD2. V was pared by 4 bases and J by 14 bases, with 13 bases of the junction left unmatched. This CDR3 is 15 amino acids long. Germline CDR1 SGHAT, CDR2 FQDESV (reference sequence). CDR3 region: CASSSRLAGAPLPYF. DNA for the CDR3: TGTGCCAGCAGCTCGAGACTAGCGGGGGCCCCATTACCGTATTTT.

The J gene is TRBJ2-3, the V gene TRBV11-1; a weak D match, TRBD2 (6 bases). Trimming took off 4 bases at V and 2 bases at J, with 19 bases between the two ends. This CDR3 is built from 17 residues. CDR1 is SGHAT, CDR2 FQDESV, per germline (reference sequence). CDR3 sequence reads: CASSSLSGGAITDTQYF. Here the CDR3 DNA reads TGTGCCAGCAGCTCCCTCAGCGGAGGGGCGATCACAGATACGCAGTATTTT.

V usage is TRBV14 and J usage is TRBJ2-7; possibly TRBD1 for D (6 bases). The V end lost 4 bases, the J end lost 3 bases, and 16 bases lay between the germline ends. The CDR3 runs to 15 residues. CDR1 is SGHDN and CDR2 is FVKESK in the germline V gene. CDR3 DNA sequence: TGTGCCAGCAGCCCCATCCCCGGGACAAACTACGAGCAGTACTTC. Translated, it gives CASSPIPGTNYEQYF. The full variable domain, rest sourced from reference TRBV14 and TRBJ2-7, is EAGVTQFPSHSVIEKGQTVTLRCDPISGHDNLYWYRRVMGKEIKFLLHFVKESKQDESGMPNNRFLAERTGGTYSTLKVQPAELEDSGVYFCASSPIPGTNYEQYFGPGTRLTVT.

This clone was counted only a few times. V usage is TRBV30 and J usage is TRBJ2-1; TRBD2 is a possible D gene (6 bases). Germline CDR1 and CDR2: GTSNPN and SVGIG (reference sequence). The CDR3 totals 15 residues. Trimming cost V 1 base and J 0 bases, with 10 bases left between them. Here the CDR3 DNA reads TGTGCCTGGAGTGGGGACGGGAGCTCCTACAATGAGCAGTTCTTC. Its translation is CAWSGDGSSYNEQFF.

The chain links TRBV27 to TRBJ2-2; D tentatively fits TRBD1 or TRBD2 (5 bases each). This CDR3 is 18 amino acids long. Germline values: CDR1 MNHEY, CDR2 SMNVEV (reference sequence). The V end lost 7 bases, the J end lost 2 bases, and 23 bases lay between the germline ends. CDR3 in DNA: TGTGCCAGCACCTCCCAGTATTTCGGGACCGTAAACACCGGGGAGCTGTTTTTT. This encodes CASTSQYFGTVNTGELFF.

The rearrangement uses TRBV6-5 and TRBJ2-3, with 12 nucleotides matching TRBD2. The CDR3 spans 14 residues. The V segment lost 4 bases and the J segment 8 bases; nucleotides outside the gene matches: 4. Looked up from germline, CDR1 is MNHEY and CDR2 is SVGAGI. CDR3 residues: CASSSAGLAGTQYF. In nucleotides, the CDR3 is TGTGCCAGCAGTTCCGCGGGACTAGCGGGTACGCAGTATTTT.

The rearrangement joins TRBV5-1 to TRBJ2-3; no definite D call. CDR1 is SGHRS, CDR2 YFSETQ, per germline. Trimming removed 5 bases from V and 0 bases from J, with 13 bases in between. This CDR3 has 15 residues. The CDR3 DNA reads TGCGCCAGCAGGTCGGAACTCTCCAGCACAGATACGCAGTATTTT. Translating gives CASRSELSSTDTQYF.

J is TRBJ2-1 and V is TRBV7-2; TRBD2 matches 8 bases. Germline CDR1 SGHTA, CDR2 FQGNSA. Trimming removed 3 bases from V and 1 base from J; junction bases left unmatched: 2. The CDR3 has 15 residues. The CDR3 region is CASSFSGASYNEQFF. CDR3 sequence (DNA): TGTGCCAGCAGCTTTAGCGGGGCGTCCTACAATGAGCAGTTCTTC.

The CDR3 sequence: CASSQSSGLRGYTF. As DNA, the CDR3 is TGCGCCAGCAGTCAATCGAGCGGGCTCAGAGGCTACACCTTC. The chain recombines TRBV23-1 with TRBJ1-2; D call uncertain. TRBV23-1 is marked as an open reading frame, function uncertain. V was pared by 0 bases and J by 8 bases, with 13 bases between. CDR3 length: 14 residues.

This clone occurred once. This rearrangement joins TRBV2 to TRBJ2-1; 8 positions agree with TRBD1. Looked up from germline, CDR1 is SNHLY and CDR2 is FYNNEI. With 6 bases clipped from V and 10 bases from J, the junction kept 8 bases outside the gene matches. This CDR3 spans 13 amino acids. For the CDR3, the DNA is TGTGCCAGCAGAAGATCACAGGGGGAAGAGCAGTTCTTC. It codes for CASRRSQGEEQFF.

The V call is TRBV7-9, the J call TRBJ1-2; the D is unclear. V lost 0 bases, J lost 8 bases, and 7 bases lay in between. Germline loops: CDR1 SEHNR, CDR2 FQNEAQ (reference sequence). This CDR3 spans 12 amino acids. CDR3 sequence reads: CASSLARGGYTF. DNA of the CDR3: TGTGCCAGCAGCTTAGCGAGAGGGGGCTACACCTTC.

V is TRBV21-1 and J is TRBJ2-3; no DNA check was done on the table's D call, TRBD1. TRBV21-1 is recorded as a pseudogene. The CDR3 has 15 residues. This CDR3 is CASRPLTGLGDTQYF. CDR3 coding DNA: TGTGCCAGCAGGCCCCTGACAGGGTTGGGAGATACGCAGTATTTT.

CDR3 amino acids: CASSRNFRYEQYF. In nucleotides, the CDR3 is TGTGCCAGCAGCCGCAATTTTCGCTACGAGCAGTACTTC. The chain has TRBV7-2 and TRBJ2-7; D gene ambiguous. The V gene lost 5 bases and the J gene lost 3 bases, with 11 bases spanning the gap. From germline, CDR1 is SGHTA and CDR2 FQGNSA. CDR3 length equals 13 residues.

The chain is built from TRBV7-9 and TRBJ1-1; no clear D. Per germline, CDR1 SEHNR and CDR2 FQNEAQ (reference sequence). Trimming took off 2 bases at V and 7 bases at J, with 8 bases between the two ends. The CDR3 has 12 residues. The CDR3 loop reads CASSLITSEAFF. The DNA of the CDR3 is TGTGCCAGCAGCTTAATAACAAGTGAAGCTTTCTTT.

This clone was detected a few times. The CDR3 protein is CASSLYLGRAGETQYF. The CDR3 nucleotides read TGTGCCAGCAGCTTGTACCTTGGGAGAGCCGGAGAGACCCAGTACTTC. This chain connects TRBV7-9 to TRBJ2-5, with D perhaps TRBD2 (5 bases). Germline-derived CDR1 and CDR2 are SEHNR and FQNEAQ (reference sequence). The CDR3 consists of 16 residues. Trimming stripped 3 bases from V and 4 bases from J, with 18 bases between.

This clone was seen once. The chain couples TRBV2 to TRBJ1-2, with D unclear. The V end was cut by 0 bases, the J end by 7 bases, with 12 bases between. Germline CDR1 SNHLY, CDR2 FYNNEI. This CDR3 contains 14 residues. CDR3 sequence: CASSEAMEFFGYTF. Written as DNA, the CDR3 is TGTGCCAGCAGTGAAGCCATGGAATTCTTTGGCTACACCTTC.

The chain has TRBV29-1 and TRBJ2-5; D is perhaps TRBD2 (6 bases). The V gene lost 3 bases and the J gene lost 4 bases, with 21 bases spanning the gap. The CDR3 runs to 16 residues. Germline V gives CDR1 SQVTM, CDR2 ANQGSEA. The CDR3 spells CSVDLQPGLGGETQYF. The CDR3 nucleotides are TGCAGCGTTGACTTACAACCGGGACTGGGGGGAGAGACCCAGTACTTC.

This chain connects TRBV30 to TRBJ2-7; 10 nucleotides align to TRBD1. The CDR3 sequence is 12 residues long. Germline V gene sequence: CDR1 GTSNPN, CDR2 SVGIG (reference sequence). The V segment lost 8 bases and the J segment 4 bases; nucleotides outside the gene matches: 5. The chain's CDR3 is CAGGDRGYEQYF. As DNA, the CDR3 is TGTGCCGGAGGGGACAGGGGATACGAGCAGTACTTC.